The 26 T cell receptor beta chains below all came from one sample that was sequenced in a study of blood T cells in healthy people across ages. With a J-beta primer mix and a sample-barcoded 5' primer, a second PCR ran roughly 6 to 12 cycles. Each CDR3 protein gets one entry after TCRdb re-called the 5' RACE reads with MiXCR. The repertoire holds about 1.4 million distinct CDR3 sequences, with 45% to 70% as singletons. Sequenced material: blood. The source is a man between 18 and 35 years old in good health.

The chain couples TRBV4-1 to TRBJ2-5; 8 positions agree with TRBD1. The tail of the sequence fits TRBJ2-7 better, so the J call may be wrong. Looked up from germline, CDR1 is MGHRA and CDR2 is YSYEKL. The CDR3 is 16 amino acids. The CDR3 coding sequence is TGCGCCAGCAGCCAAGATTTCACGACAGGGGTGTACGAGCAGTACTTC. As protein: CASSQDFTTGVYEQYF.

The rearrangement links TRBV13 to TRBJ2-5; D possibly uses TRBD1 or TRBD2 (6 bases each). V was clipped by 5 bases and J by 11 bases, with 18 bases between them. Germline assignment: CDR1 PRHDT and CDR2 FYEKMQ (reference sequence). This CDR3 contains 13 residues. The chain's CDR3 is CASSEGQPREQYF. The CDR3 nucleotides are TGTGCCAGCAGCGAAGGACAGCCCCGGGAGCAGTACTTC.

Note on this clonotype: The junction departs from germline at one end; a sequencing error may be responsible. The chain combines TRBV28 with TRBJ1-5; TRBD1 is a possible D gene (6 bases). The CDR3 spans 14 residues. Germline V gene lookup returns CDR1 MDHEN and CDR2 SYDVKM. The CDR3 nucleotides read TGTGCCAGCAGTGTATGGGGGCGCGATCAGCCCCAGCATTTT. Amino acid sequence: CASSVWGRDQPQHF. The whole variable domain, remainder taken from reference TRBV28 and TRBJ1-5, is DVKVTQSSRYLVKRTGEKVFLECVQDMDHENMFWYRQDPGLGLRLIYFSYDVKMKEKGDIPEGYSVSREKKERFSLILESASTNQTSMYLCASSVWGRDQPQHFGDGTRLSIL.

This rearrangement joins TRBV6-5 to TRBJ1-2, with D possibly TRBD1 on 5 matching bases. The CDR3 length is 14 residues. V was cut by 6 bases and J by 0 bases, with 11 bases left in between. Germline V gene sequence: CDR1 MNHEY, CDR2 SVGAGI. The CDR3 region has the DNA TGTGCCAGCAGCTCAAGGGGCGCTAACTATGGCTACACCTTC. It yields the protein CASSSRGANYGYTF.

This chain connects TRBV24-1 to TRBJ2-7, with unresolved D. Germline V gene lookup returns CDR1 KGHDR and CDR2 SFDVKD. The CDR3 length is 14 residues. V was clipped by 0 bases and J by 2 bases, with 7 bases between them. CDR3 sequence: CATSDLQNPYEQYF. The CDR3 DNA reads TGTGCCACCAGTGATTTGCAAAACCCCTACGAGCAGTACTTC.

The rearrangement uses TRBV29-1 and TRBJ2-1, with TRBD2 identical over 13 bases. The CDR3 is 14 residues long. Germline V gene sequence: CDR1 SQVTM, CDR2 ANQGSEA. Unmatched junction bases numbered 7, after V lost 8 bases and J lost 6 bases. CDR3 in DNA: TGCAGCTGTTCCGGGACTAGCGGGACCAATGAGCAGTTCTTC. Translation: CSCSGTSGTNEQFF.

The chain uses TRBV6-5 and TRBJ2-5; D is perhaps TRBD2 (5 bases). V lost 0 bases and J lost 0, with 11 bases in between. This CDR3 is 16 amino acids long. Germline V gene data show CDR1 as MNHEY and CDR2 as SVGAGI. CDR3 sequence (DNA): TGTGCCAGCAGTTACTCGGGTAGCGAAAACCAAGAGACCCAGTACTTC. Protein product: CASSYSGSENQETQYF.

The chain couples TRBV28 to TRBJ1-2; D is undetermined. CDR1 is MDHEN and CDR2 is SYDVKM in the germline V gene. V was trimmed by 2 bases and J by 7 bases, leaving 5 bases between them. The CDR3 sequence is 11 residues long. CDR3 sequence: CASSLNVGYTF. The CDR3 DNA is TGTGCCAGCAGTTTAAACGTTGGCTACACCTTC.

For this clonotype: One end of the junction does not line up with germline, which may come from a read error. The chain links TRBV9 to TRBJ2-1; D is unresolved. Per germline, CDR1 SGDLS and CDR2 YYNGEE. The CDR3 totals 17 residues. Written as DNA, the CDR3 is TGTGCCAGCAGCGTCCTCCCACCGGTTGTTTCCTCCAATGAGCAGTTCTTC. Protein product: CASSVLPPVVSSNEQFF.

This clonotype turned up a few times. V is TRBV29-1 and J is TRBJ2-3, with TRBD2 matching over 7 bases. With 5 bases clipped from V and 6 bases from J, the junction kept 5 bases outside the gene matches. The germline CDR1 and CDR2 sequences are SQVTM and ANQGSEA. This CDR3 spans 12 amino acids. The CDR3 sequence is CSVLREGDTQYF. DNA of the CDR3: TGCAGCGTTTTAAGGGAGGGGGATACGCAGTATTTT.

The chain couples TRBV24-1 to TRBJ2-3; possible D gene TRBD1, 5 bases. The ends were cut back, 9 bases at V and 12 bases at J, with 18 bases in the middle. The CDR3 has 12 amino acids. From germline, CDR1 is KGHDR and CDR2 SFDVKD. The chain's CDR3 is CATSGWAFDQYF. CDR3 coding DNA: TGTGCCACCTCAGGGTGGGCGTTCGACCAGTATTTT.

The V call is TRBV14, the J call TRBJ2-1; D may be TRBD2 (6 bases). V was shortened by 1 base and J by 7 bases, with 20 bases between the two germline ends. Germline lookup yields CDR1 SGHDN and CDR2 FVKESK. CDR3 length: 17 residues. CDR3 in amino acids: CASSQVQTGTLTNEQFF. The CDR3 nucleotides read TGTGCCAGCAGCCAAGTCCAGACGGGGACTCTCACGAATGAGCAGTTCTTC.

This chain joins TRBV21-1 and TRBJ2-1; no DNA check was done on the table's D call, TRBD1. TRBV21-1 is labeled a pseudogene. This CDR3 has 15 residues. The CDR3 protein is CASSKSGQGYNEQFF. The CDR3 DNA follows: TGTGCCAGCAGCAAAAGCGGACAGGGCTACAATGAGCAGTTCTTC.

V gene TRBV28 combines with J gene TRBJ1-1, with D possibly being TRBD1 (6 bases). The CDR3 runs 13 residues. With 8 bases removed from V and 4 bases from J, the gap between germline ends came to 14 bases. Germline assignment: CDR1 MDHEN and CDR2 SYDVKM. CDR3 sequence: CASHREDLTEAFF. CDR3 bases: TGTGCCAGCCACAGGGAGGATCTCACTGAAGCTTTCTTT.

The chain joins TRBV20-1 to TRBJ2-4; D ambiguous. Near its end, the DNA agrees better with TRBJ2-5, so the J call may be wrong. From germline, CDR1 is DFQATT and CDR2 SNEGSKA (reference sequence). This CDR3 has 12 residues. DNA of the CDR3: TGCAGAGCCGACGGTAGTGAAGAGACCCAGTACTTC. It codes for CRADGSEETQYF.

The rearrangement uses TRBV14 and TRBJ2-3, with 10 bases lining up with TRBD1. V trimming: 5 bases; J trimming: 4 bases; junction bases outside the gene matches: 0. CDR3 size: 13 residues. CDR1 and CDR2 from the germline V gene are SGHDN and FVKESK. The CDR3 nucleotides read TGTGCCAGCAGCGGACAGGGGGCAGATACGCAGTATTTT. Its translation is CASSGQGADTQYF. The entire variable domain, with the rest obtained from reference TRBV14 and TRBJ2-3, is as follows: EAGVTQFPSHSVIEKGQTVTLRCDPISGHDNLYWYRRVMGKEIKFLLHFVKESKQDESGMPNNRFLAERTGGTYSTLKVQPAELEDSGVYFCASSGQGADTQYFGPGTRLTVL.

The CDR3 region has the DNA TGCAGTGCTAGAGCCAAAAATAACTACAATGAGCAGTTCTTC. Its translation is CSARAKNNYNEQFF. V usage is TRBV20-1 and J usage is TRBJ2-1; D ambiguous. The CDR3 contains 14 residues. CDR1 is DFQATT and CDR2 is SNEGSKA in the germline V gene (reference sequence). V lost 1 base to trimming and J lost 3 bases, with 10 bases between them.

The rearrangement joins TRBV4-3 to TRBJ2-3; unclear D gene. Germline CDR1 LGHNA, CDR2 YSLEER. This CDR3 has 15 residues. Trimming took off 1 base at V and 6 bases at J, with 14 bases between the two ends. The CDR3 is CASSQAGGPTDTQYF. As DNA, the CDR3 is TGCGCCAGCAGCCAAGCGGGCGGCCCGACGGATACGCAGTATTTT.

The chain links TRBV29-1 to TRBJ2-1, with TRBD2 matching over 9 bases. Trimming took 4 bases from V and 1 from J; bases not matched to a gene: 2. CDR1 and CDR2 from the germline V gene are SQVTM and ANQGSEA. This CDR3 has 14 amino acids. The CDR3 loop reads CSVGREGSYNEQFF. The DNA of the CDR3 is TGCAGCGTTGGGCGGGAGGGATCCTACAATGAGCAGTTCTTC.

This clonotype was counted a few times. This chain links TRBV15 with TRBJ2-3; no definite D call. Germline assignment: CDR1 LNHNV and CDR2 YYDKDF (reference sequence). V gave up 5 bases and J gave up 1 base, with 10 bases separating them. CDR3 length: 14 residues. The CDR3 region is CATSFTKGTDTQYF. CDR3 DNA sequence: TGTGCCACCAGCTTTACAAAGGGCACAGATACGCAGTATTTT. The full variable domain, its missing parts supplied by reference TRBV15 and TRBJ2-3, is DAMVIQNPRYQVTQFGKPVTLSCSQTLNHNVMYWYQQKSSQAPKLLFHYYDKDFNNEADTPDNFQSRRPNTSFCFLDIRSPGLGDTAMYLCATSFTKGTDTQYFGPGTRLTVL.

The CDR3 here is CASSWRGVNEAFF. The CDR3 nucleotides read TGTGCCAGCAGCTGGCGGGGGGTGAATGAAGCTTTCTTT. V usage is TRBV7-8 and J usage is TRBJ1-1, with D possibly matching TRBD1 (5 bases). V was pared by 4 bases and J by 7 bases, with 13 bases between. CDR3 length equals 13 residues. CDR1 is SGHVS, CDR2 FQNEAQ, per germline. The complete variable domain, with remaining parts taken from reference TRBV7-8 and TRBJ1-1, reads GAGVSQSPRYKVAKRGQDVALRCDPISGHVSLFWYQQALGQGPEFLTYFQNEAQLDKSGLPSDRFFAERPEGSVSTLKIQRTQQEDSAVYLCASSWRGVNEAFFGQGTRLTVV.

The chain carries TRBV2 and TRBJ2-1; perhaps TRBD2 as D (6 bases). The CDR3 length is 17 residues. Trimming cost V 0 bases and J 8 bases, with 20 bases left between them. CDR1 is SNHLY, CDR2 FYNNEI, per germline. The CDR3 DNA reads as TGTGCCAGCAGTGAAGCCCGTAGACTAGTTGTTATCGATGAGCAGTTCTTC. Translated: CASSEARRLVVIDEQFF.

V usage is TRBV2 and J usage is TRBJ1-5; D call uncertain. This CDR3 region has 13 residues. The germline CDR1 and CDR2 sequences are SNHLY and FYNNEI. The ends were cut back, 9 bases at V and 6 bases at J, with 15 bases in the middle. CDR3: CASSRVLGQPQHF. CDR3 sequence (DNA): TGTGCCAGTTCCCGGGTTTTGGGTCAGCCCCAGCATTTT. Drawing the rest from reference TRBV2 and TRBJ1-5, the complete variable domain is EPEVTQTPSHQVTQMGQEVILRCVPISNHLYFYWYRQILGQKVEFLVSFYNNEISEKSEIFDDQFSVERPDGSNFTLKIRSTKLEDSAMYFCASSRVLGQPQHFGDGTRLSIL.

This clonotype was seen more than once but under ten times. The V call is TRBV29-1, the J call TRBJ2-1, with 8 bases fitting TRBD2. V trimming: 5 bases; J trimming: 1 base; junction bases outside the gene matches: 1. CDR3 size: 13 residues. Germline CDR1 SQVTM, CDR2 ANQGSEA. The CDR3 here is CSVTSGSYNEQFF. In DNA form, the CDR3 reads TGCAGCGTTACTAGCGGTTCCTACAATGAGCAGTTCTTC.

The rearrangement uses TRBV18 and TRBJ2-6; no clear D gene. V dropped 3 bases and J dropped 0 bases, with 15 bases sitting between them. Germline CDR1 and CDR2: KGHSH and LQKENI. CDR3 size: 18 residues. DNA for the CDR3: TGTGCCAGCTCACCCGTAGTTGGCGCATTCTCTGGGGCCAACGTCCTGACTTTC. Protein: CASSPVVGAFSGANVLTF.

V usage is TRBV20-1 and J usage is TRBJ2-1; TRBD2 agrees at 9 bases. CDR3 length: 14 amino acids. V lost 6 bases, J lost 5 bases, and 8 bases stayed unmatched. CDR1 and CDR2 from the germline V gene are DFQATT and SNEGSKA (reference sequence). The chain's CDR3 is CSASPSGTDNEQFF. The CDR3 DNA reads TGCAGTGCCAGCCCTAGCGGGACCGACAATGAGCAGTTCTTC.